This TCR beta chain was found in a study of shared clonotypes between healthy human individuals. Study observations and caveats: In contrast to clonotypes shared by all four donors, non-shared clonotypes had lower generation probabilities.

Samples underwent the assay at deep level. Tens of thousands of T cell genomes (roughly 220 ng DNA) went into each sorted-subset replicate. Only in-frame clones appear in the TCRdb table, and some are missing; sequencing was by immunoSEQ multiplex PCR. The sample has about 1.1 million clones, roughly 74% seen once. With regard to this clone: Its antigen is unidentified.

This sequence originates from a man aged 18-30 years in good health. Some clones in this sample may be carry-over from other donors' samples. Sequencing input: memory CD4+ T cells from PBMCs. As to subset: CD45RA-negative fraction.

CDR3 residues: CASSFGAGLNTEAFF. CDR3 bases: TGTGCCAGCAGCTTTGGTGCAGGTCTGAACACTGAAGCTTTCTTT. The chain combines TRBV11-2 with TRBJ1-1; D is unclear. The CDR3 has 15 amino acids. From germline, CDR1 is SGHAT and CDR2 FQNNGV. V lost 3 bases and J 0 bases, leaving 11 bases between the germline ends.